This TCR beta chain was found in a study of cytomegalovirus exposure and HLA in healthy donors. Deletions cut 4 bases from V and 1 base from J, with 10 bases between. The CDR3 has 14 amino acids. CDR1 and CDR2 from the germline V gene are SNHLY and FYNNEI. The PCR ran on 60 Vbeta and 13 Jbeta primers. The data were produced by immunoSEQ multiplex PCR, yet TCRdb's version contains in-frame clones alone and is incomplete. This table holds under 150,000 clones, over 75% found once. The chain combines TRBV2 with TRBJ1-1; tentative D call: TRBD1 (5 bases). The receptor was isolated from a man aged 25 to 45 in good health and CMV-seronegative. Sequenced: PBMCs. In nucleotides, the CDR3 is TGTGCCAGCAGTGTTACAGGTACGAACACTGAAGCTTTCTTT. As protein: CASSVTGTNTEAFF.